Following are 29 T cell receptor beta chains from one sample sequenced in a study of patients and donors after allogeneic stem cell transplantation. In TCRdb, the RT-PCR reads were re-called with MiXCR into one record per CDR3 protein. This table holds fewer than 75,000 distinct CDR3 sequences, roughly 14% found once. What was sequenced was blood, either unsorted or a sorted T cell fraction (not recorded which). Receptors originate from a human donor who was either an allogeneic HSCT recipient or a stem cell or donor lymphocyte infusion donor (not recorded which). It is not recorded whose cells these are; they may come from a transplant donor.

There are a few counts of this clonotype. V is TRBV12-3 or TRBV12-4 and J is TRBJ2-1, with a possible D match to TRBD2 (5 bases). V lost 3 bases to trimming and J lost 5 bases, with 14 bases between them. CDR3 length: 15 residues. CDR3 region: CASSFTRMTHNEQFF. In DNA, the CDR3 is TGTGCCAGCAGTTTCACTAGGATGACCCACAATGAGCAGTTCTTC.

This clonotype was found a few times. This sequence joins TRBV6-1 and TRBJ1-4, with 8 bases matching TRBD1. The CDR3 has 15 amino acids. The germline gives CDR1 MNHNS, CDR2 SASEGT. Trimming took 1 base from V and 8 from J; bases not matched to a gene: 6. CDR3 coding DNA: TGTGCCAGCAGTGAAGTATCAGGGGGCGACGAAAAACTGTTTTTT. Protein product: CASSEVSGGDEKLFF.

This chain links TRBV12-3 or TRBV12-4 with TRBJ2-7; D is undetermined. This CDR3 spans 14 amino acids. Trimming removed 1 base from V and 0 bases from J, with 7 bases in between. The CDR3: CASSLDESSYEQYF. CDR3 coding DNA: TGTGCCAGCAGTTTAGACGAAAGCTCCTACGAGCAGTACTTC.

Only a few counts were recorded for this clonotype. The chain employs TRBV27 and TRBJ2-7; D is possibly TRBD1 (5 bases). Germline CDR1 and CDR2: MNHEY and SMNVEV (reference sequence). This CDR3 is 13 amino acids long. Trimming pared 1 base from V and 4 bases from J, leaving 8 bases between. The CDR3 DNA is TGTGCCAGCAGTTTATGGGGCGGATACGAGCAGTACTTC. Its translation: CASSLWGGYEQYF.

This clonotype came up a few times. CDR3 region: CSARDSYYEQYF. In DNA form, the CDR3 reads TGCAGTGCAAGGGACAGTTATTACGAGCAGTACTTC. The V and J genes are TRBV20-1 and TRBJ2-7, with 7 bases matching TRBD1. This CDR3 contains 12 residues. The germline V gene has CDR1 DFQATT and CDR2 SNEGSKA (reference sequence). With 6 bases clipped from V and 4 bases from J, the junction kept 6 bases outside the gene matches.

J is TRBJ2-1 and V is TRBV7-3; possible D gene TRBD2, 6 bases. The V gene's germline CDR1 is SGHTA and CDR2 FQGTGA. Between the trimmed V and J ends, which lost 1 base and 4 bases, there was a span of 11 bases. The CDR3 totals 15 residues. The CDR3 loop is CASSLSGMVYNEQFF. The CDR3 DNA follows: TGTGCCAGCAGCTTAAGCGGGATGGTTTACAATGAGCAGTTCTTC.

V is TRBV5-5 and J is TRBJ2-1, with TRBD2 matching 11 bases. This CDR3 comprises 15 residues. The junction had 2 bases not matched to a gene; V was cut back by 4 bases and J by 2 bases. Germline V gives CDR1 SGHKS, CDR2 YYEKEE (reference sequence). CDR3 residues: CASSKLAGAYNEQFF. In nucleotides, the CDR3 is TGTGCCAGCAGCAAACTAGCGGGAGCCTACAATGAGCAGTTCTTC. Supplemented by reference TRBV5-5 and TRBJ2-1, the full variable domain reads DAGVTQSPTHLIKTRGQQVTLRCSPISGHKSVSWYQQVLGQGPQFIFQYYEKEERGRGNFPDRFSARQFPNYSSELNVNALLLGDSALYLCASSKLAGAYNEQFFGPGTRLTVL.

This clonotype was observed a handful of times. DNA of the CDR3: TGCAGTGCTGGAGCCGGGACTAGCGGCACAGATACGCAGTATTTT. Its protein is CSAGAGTSGTDTQYF. The rearrangement links TRBV20-1 to TRBJ2-3, with TRBD2 matching over 10 bases. CDR1 DFQATT and CDR2 SNEGSKA come from the germline V gene (reference sequence). V was pared by 5 bases and J by 1 base, with 6 bases of the junction left unmatched. The CDR3 consists of 15 residues.

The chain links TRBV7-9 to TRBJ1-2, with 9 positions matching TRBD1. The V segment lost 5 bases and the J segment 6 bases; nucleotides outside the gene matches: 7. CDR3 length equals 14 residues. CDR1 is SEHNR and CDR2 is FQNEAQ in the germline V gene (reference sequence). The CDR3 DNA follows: TGTGCCAGCAGCGGGGGGACAGGGTATGATGGCTACACCTTC. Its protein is CASSGGTGYDGYTF.

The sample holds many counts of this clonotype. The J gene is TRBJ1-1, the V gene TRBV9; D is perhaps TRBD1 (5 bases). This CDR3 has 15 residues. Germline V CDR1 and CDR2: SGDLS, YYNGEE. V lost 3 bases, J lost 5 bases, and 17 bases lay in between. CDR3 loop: CASSEGMWPGTEAFF. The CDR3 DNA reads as TGTGCCAGCAGCGAGGGGATGTGGCCGGGTACTGAAGCTTTCTTT.

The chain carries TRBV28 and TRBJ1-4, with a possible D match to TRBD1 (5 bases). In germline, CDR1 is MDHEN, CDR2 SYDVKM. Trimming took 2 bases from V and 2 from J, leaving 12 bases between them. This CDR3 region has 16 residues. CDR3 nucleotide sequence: TGTGCCAGCAGTTTAAGATCGGGACTTACTAATGAAAAACTGTTTTTT. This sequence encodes CASSLRSGLTNEKLFF.

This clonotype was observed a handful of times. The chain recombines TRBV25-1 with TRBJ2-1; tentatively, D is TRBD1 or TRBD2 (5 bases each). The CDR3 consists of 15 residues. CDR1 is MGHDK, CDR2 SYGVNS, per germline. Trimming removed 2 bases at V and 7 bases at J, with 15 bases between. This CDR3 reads CASSEIGTRANEQFF. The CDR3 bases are TGTGCCAGCAGTGAAATAGGGACCCGAGCAAATGAGCAGTTCTTC.

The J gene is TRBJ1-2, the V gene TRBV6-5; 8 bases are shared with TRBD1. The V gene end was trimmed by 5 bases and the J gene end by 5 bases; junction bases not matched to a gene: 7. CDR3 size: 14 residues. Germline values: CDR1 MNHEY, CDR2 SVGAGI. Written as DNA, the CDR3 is TGTGCCAGCAGTCCCCAAACAGGGGGATATGGCTACACCTTC. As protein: CASSPQTGGYGYTF.

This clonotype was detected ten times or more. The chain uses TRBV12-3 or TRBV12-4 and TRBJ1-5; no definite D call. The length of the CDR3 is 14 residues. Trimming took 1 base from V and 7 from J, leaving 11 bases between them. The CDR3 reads CASSLGVGKQPQHF. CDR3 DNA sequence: TGTGCCAGCAGTTTAGGAGTAGGGAAACAGCCCCAGCATTTT.

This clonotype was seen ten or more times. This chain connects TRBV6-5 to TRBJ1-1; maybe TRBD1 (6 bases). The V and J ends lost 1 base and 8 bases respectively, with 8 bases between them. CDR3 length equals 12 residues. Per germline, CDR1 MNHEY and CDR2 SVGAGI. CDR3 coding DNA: TGTGCCAGCAGTTACTTGACAGGCGAAGCTTTCTTT. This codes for CASSYLTGEAFF.

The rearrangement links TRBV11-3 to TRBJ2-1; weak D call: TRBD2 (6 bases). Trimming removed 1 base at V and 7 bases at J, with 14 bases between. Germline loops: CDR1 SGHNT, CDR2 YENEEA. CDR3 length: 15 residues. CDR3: CASSLGGTEGNEQFF. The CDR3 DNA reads TGTGCCAGCAGCTTAGGCGGGACGGAGGGAAATGAGCAGTTCTTC.

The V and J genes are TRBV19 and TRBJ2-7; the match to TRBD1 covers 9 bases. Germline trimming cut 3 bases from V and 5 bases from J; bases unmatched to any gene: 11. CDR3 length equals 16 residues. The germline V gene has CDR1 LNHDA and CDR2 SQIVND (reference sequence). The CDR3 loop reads CASSMVGGQGVHEQYF. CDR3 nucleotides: TGTGCCAGTAGTATGGTGGGGGGACAGGGTGTCCACGAGCAGTACTTC.

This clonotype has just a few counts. The CDR3 nucleotides are TGCAGCGTTGTGTCTAGCGGGCGGTACGAGCAGTACTTC. Amino acids: CSVVSSGRYEQYF. The chain uses TRBV29-1 and TRBJ2-7, with 8 bases that match TRBD2. The CDR3 is 13 amino acids. Germline CDR1 reads SQVTM; CDR2 reads ANQGSEA. J lost 4 bases, V lost 4 bases, and 6 bases had no gene match.

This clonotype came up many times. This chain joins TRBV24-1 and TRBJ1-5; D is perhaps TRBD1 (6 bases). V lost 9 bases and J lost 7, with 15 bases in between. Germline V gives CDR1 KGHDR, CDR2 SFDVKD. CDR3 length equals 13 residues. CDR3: CATQHRVGQPQHF. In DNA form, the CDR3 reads TGTGCCACCCAACACAGGGTCGGCCAGCCCCAGCATTTT.

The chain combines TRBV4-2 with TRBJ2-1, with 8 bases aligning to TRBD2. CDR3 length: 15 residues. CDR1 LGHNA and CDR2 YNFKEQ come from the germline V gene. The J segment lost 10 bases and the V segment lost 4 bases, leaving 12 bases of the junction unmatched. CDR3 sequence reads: CASSPLGLESIEQFF. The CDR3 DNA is TGTGCCAGCAGCCCTCTGGGACTAGAGTCTATCGAGCAGTTCTTC.

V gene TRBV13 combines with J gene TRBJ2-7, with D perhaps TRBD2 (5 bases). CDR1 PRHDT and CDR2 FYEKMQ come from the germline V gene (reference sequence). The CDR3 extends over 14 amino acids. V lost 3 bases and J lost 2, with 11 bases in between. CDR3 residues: CASSFSSGPYEQYF. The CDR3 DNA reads TGTGCCAGCAGCTTTTCCAGCGGACCCTACGAGCAGTACTTC.

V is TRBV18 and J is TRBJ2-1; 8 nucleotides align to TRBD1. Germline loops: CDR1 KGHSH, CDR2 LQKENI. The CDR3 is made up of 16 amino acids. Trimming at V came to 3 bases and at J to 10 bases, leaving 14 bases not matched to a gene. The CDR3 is CASSPPAAWDRQEQFF. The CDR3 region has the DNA TGTGCCAGCTCACCGCCCGCCGCGTGGGACAGGCAAGAGCAGTTCTTC.

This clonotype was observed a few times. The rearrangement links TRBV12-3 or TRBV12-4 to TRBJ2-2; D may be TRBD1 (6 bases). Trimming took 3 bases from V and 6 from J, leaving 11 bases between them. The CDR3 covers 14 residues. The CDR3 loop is CASSFRGGPGELFF. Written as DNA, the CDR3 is TGTGCCAGCAGTTTCCGTGGGGGCCCCGGGGAGCTGTTTTTT.

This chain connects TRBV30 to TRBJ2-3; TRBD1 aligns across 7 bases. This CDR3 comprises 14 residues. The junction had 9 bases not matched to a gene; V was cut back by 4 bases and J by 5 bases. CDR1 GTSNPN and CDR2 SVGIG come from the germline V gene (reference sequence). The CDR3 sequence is CAWTDDRERDTQYF. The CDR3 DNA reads TGTGCCTGGACCGATGACAGGGAAAGAGATACGCAGTATTTT.

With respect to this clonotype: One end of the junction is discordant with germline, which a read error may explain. CDR3 region: CSVEGPFSYGQYF. The CDR3 bases are TGCAGCGTAGAGGGACCCTTCTCCTACGGGCAGTACTTC. The chain uses TRBV29-1 and TRBJ2-7; D is tentatively TRBD1 or TRBD2 (5 bases each). Germline V gene lookup returns CDR1 SQVTM and CDR2 ANQGSEA. The CDR3 loop spans 13 amino acids.

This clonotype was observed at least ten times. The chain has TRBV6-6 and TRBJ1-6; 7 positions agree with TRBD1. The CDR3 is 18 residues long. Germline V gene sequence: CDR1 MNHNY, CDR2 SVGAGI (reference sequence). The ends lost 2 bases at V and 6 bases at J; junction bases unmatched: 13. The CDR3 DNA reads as TGTGCCAGCAGTTACGGGCAGGGCGGGACAGCTTTTAATTCACCCCTCCACTTT. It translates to CASSYGQGGTAFNSPLHF.

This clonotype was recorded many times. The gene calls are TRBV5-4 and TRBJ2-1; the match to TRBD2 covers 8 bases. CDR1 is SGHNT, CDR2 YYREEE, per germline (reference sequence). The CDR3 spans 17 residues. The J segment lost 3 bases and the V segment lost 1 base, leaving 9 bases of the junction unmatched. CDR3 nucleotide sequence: TGTGCCAGCAGCTTGAGGGTAGCGGGAAAAGGCTACAATGAGCAGTTCTTC. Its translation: CASSLRVAGKGYNEQFF. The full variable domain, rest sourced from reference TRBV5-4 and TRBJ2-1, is ETGVTQSPTHLIKTRGQQVTLRCSSQSGHNTVSWYQQALGQGPQFIFQYYREEENGRGNFPPRFSGLQFPNYSSELNVNALELDDSALYLCASSLRVAGKGYNEQFFGPGTRLTVL.

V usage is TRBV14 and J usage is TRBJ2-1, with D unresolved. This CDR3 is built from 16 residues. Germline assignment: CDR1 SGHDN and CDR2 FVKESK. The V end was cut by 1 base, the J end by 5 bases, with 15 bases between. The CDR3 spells CASSQVDTLLHNEQFF. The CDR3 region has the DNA TGTGCCAGCAGCCAAGTTGACACTCTATTACACAATGAGCAGTTCTTC.

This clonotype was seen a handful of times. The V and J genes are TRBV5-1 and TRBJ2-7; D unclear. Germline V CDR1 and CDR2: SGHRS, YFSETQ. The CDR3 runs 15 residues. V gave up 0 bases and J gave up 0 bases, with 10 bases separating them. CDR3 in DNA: TGCGCCAGCAGCTTGGGCCTAGAGGCCTCCTACGAGCAGTACTTC. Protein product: CASSLGLEASYEQYF.